This T cell receptor (beta chain) was captured in a study of vaccination and CD4 T cells after COVID-19. Study-wide points: The great majority, 304 of 307 vaccine-specific clones, proved spike mono-reactive in convalescent patients.

The treatment here: approximately 10-day PBMC culture with coronavirus spike peptide pools or control peptides (ViraFEST assay). Positive PCR dates covered March to December 2020, before US Alpha, Beta and Delta variants. This clonotype has just a few counts. Its matching antigen is unknown. This CDR3 region has 16 residues. Germline loops: CDR1 SGHTA, CDR2 FQGNSA. Trimming left V 1 base short and J 5 bases short, with 18 bases between. Researchers used the Oncomine TCR Beta short-read assay to sequence DNA from cultured CD4+ T cells. Genomic DNA was taken out of cultured CD4+ T cells by extraction. MiXCR was run by TCRdb on the PCR reads, yielding one entry per CDR3 protein. This table holds roughly 9,000 distinct CDR3 sequences, 40% to 60% found once.

Specimen: CD4+ T cells from blood, cultured in vitro. V is TRBV7-2 and J is TRBJ2-7; D is possibly TRBD1 or TRBD2 (6 bases each). This clonotype originated in a human donor who had recovered from COVID-19. Written as DNA, the CDR3 is TGTGCCAGCAGCTTAGGTCCCCGGGGGCAGGGTGACGAGCAGTACTTC. This encodes CASSLGPRGQGDEQYF.